The 4 T cell receptor beta chains below come from one sample, sequenced in a study of T cell changes during pregnancy in multiple sclerosis. Assay: immunoSEQ multiplex PCR; the TCRdb copy retains only in-frame clones and omits some. In the table there are tens of thousands of clones, over 85% of which are singletons. The material sequenced was peripheral blood, taken in the second trimester of pregnancy. Receptors were obtained from a female donor in good health, enrolled as a control in a pregnancy study.

This clone has only one observation. The chain has TRBV21-1 and TRBJ2-1; TRBD1 reflects the table's D call only, with no check against the DNA. TRBV21-1 is recorded as a pseudogene. The CDR3 runs 16 residues. Here the CDR3 reads CASSPTGRASYNEQFF. Here the CDR3 DNA reads TGTGCCAGCAGCCCGACAGGGAGAGCCTCCTACAATGAGCAGTTCTTC.

This chain joins TRBV7-3 and TRBJ1-6; D unresolved. This CDR3 has 15 residues. From germline, CDR1 is SGHTA and CDR2 FQGTGA. V shed 10 bases and J shed 3 bases, with 16 bases lying between them. In DNA, the CDR3 is TGTGCCACCACTCTCCCGGAGGGCTATAATTCACCCCTCCACTTT. Translated, it gives CATTLPEGYNSPLHF.

The CDR3 is CASRGGGVNEKLFF. The CDR3 bases are TGCGCCAGCAGAGGAGGGGGCGTTAATGAAAAACTGTTTTTT. The chain carries TRBV5-1 and TRBJ1-4, with 7 bases identical to TRBD1. Germline V gene data show CDR1 as SGHRS and CDR2 as YFSETQ. Trimming at V came to 5 bases and at J to 4 bases, leaving 5 bases not matched to a gene. The CDR3 contains 14 residues.

V usage is TRBV4-3 and J usage is TRBJ2-7; 8 bases are a match to TRBD2. Germline-derived CDR1 and CDR2 are LGHNA and YSLEER. Losses at the gene ends were 3 bases for V and 1 base for J; bases not matched to a gene: 8. This CDR3 comprises 16 residues. Written as DNA, the CDR3 is TGCGCCAGCAGCCAGGCCTCAGCGGGGGCTTCCTACGAGCAGTACTTC. This sequence encodes CASSQASAGASYEQYF.